The 32 T cell receptor beta chains given below trace back to one sample, sequenced in a study of blood T cell repertoires in COVID-19. Generated by immunoSEQ multiplex PCR, the TCRdb table keeps only in-frame clones and is missing some. The sample has about 260,000 clones; more than 85% are singletons. The sequenced sample was peripheral blood. The origin of the receptors is a young adult with COVID-19, enrolled during active disease.

The CDR3 DNA reads TGTGCCAGCAGTTCCGACACGGTCCTCTACGAGCAGTACTTC. As protein: CASSSDTVLYEQYF. The chain employs TRBV28 and TRBJ2-7, with D unclear. Between the trimmed V and J ends, which lost 4 bases and 3 bases, there was a span of 13 bases. Germline-derived CDR1 and CDR2 are MDHEN and SYDVKM. The CDR3 runs 14 residues.

The DNA for the CDR3 is TGTGCCAGTAGTATTAGGCGGTCCGGCCAAGAGACCCAGTACTTC. It yields the protein CASSIRRSGQETQYF. The chain employs TRBV19 and TRBJ2-5; D is uncertain. CDR3 length: 15 amino acids. Trimming took off 3 bases at V and 1 base at J, with 12 bases between the two ends. Per the germline V gene, CDR1 is LNHDA and CDR2 is SQIVND (reference sequence).

The genes are TRBV4-2 and TRBJ2-1; TRBD2 agrees at 14 bases. Germline V gene lookup returns CDR1 LGHNA and CDR2 YNFKEQ. The CDR3 is made up of 15 amino acids. The J segment lost 8 bases and the V segment lost 6 bases, leaving 6 bases of the junction unmatched. CDR3 bases: TGTGCCAGCAGTCCCGGGACTAGCGGGAGTGATGAGCAGTTCTTC. Protein: CASSPGTSGSDEQFF.

The chain uses TRBV7-9 and TRBJ1-1, with D uncertain. The V gene's germline CDR1 is SEHNR and CDR2 FQNEAQ (reference sequence). This CDR3 is built from 13 residues. V gave up 4 bases and J gave up 2 bases, with 8 bases separating them. CDR3 protein: CASSSDSNTEAFF. The CDR3 DNA is TGTGCCAGCAGCTCCGACTCCAACACTGAAGCTTTCTTT.

The chain couples TRBV6-1 to TRBJ1-1; 7 bases are shared with TRBD1. The ends lost 2 bases at V and 7 bases at J; junction bases unmatched: 1. The CDR3 has 12 residues. Per the germline V gene, CDR1 is MNHNS and CDR2 is SASEGT. Here the CDR3 DNA reads TGTGCCAGCAGTGAATGGGACAGTGAAGCTTTCTTT. Translated: CASSEWDSEAFF.

The chain recombines TRBV5-1 with TRBJ2-3, with TRBD2 matching 7 bases. Germline V gene data show CDR1 as SGHRS and CDR2 as YFSETQ. Trimming at V came to 0 bases and at J to 2 bases, leaving 3 bases not matched to a gene. The CDR3 has 15 amino acids. Here the CDR3 reads CASSLDGTNTDTQYF. The CDR3 bases are TGCGCCAGCAGCTTGGACGGGACTAACACAGATACGCAGTATTTT.

The gene calls are TRBV14 and TRBJ1-1; D gene ambiguous. The CDR3 loop spans 15 amino acids. CDR1 is SGHDN and CDR2 is FVKESK in the germline V gene. V was cut by 1 base and J by 10 bases, with 19 bases left in between. The DNA of the CDR3 is TGTGCCAGCAGCCAAGGGGCCCTTACTCCAAACCGAGCTTTCTTT. Translated: CASSQGALTPNRAFF.

This clone was recorded only once. The chain is built from TRBV3-1 (or the pseudogene TRBV3-2) and TRBJ1-5, with 7 bases matching TRBD1. Trimming cost V 4 bases and J 7 bases; bases outside gene matches: 4. The germline gives CDR1 LGHDT, CDR2 YNNKEL (reference sequence). The CDR3 runs to 13 residues. The CDR3 coding sequence is TGTGCCAGCAGCCCGGACAGGATCCAGCCCCAGCATTTT. It specifies CASSPDRIQPQHF.

The chain is built from TRBV5-8 and TRBJ1-1; D remains ambiguous. Trimming removed 1 base at V and 5 bases at J, with 15 bases between. The CDR3 extends over 15 amino acids. The V gene's germline CDR1 is SGHTS and CDR2 YDEGEE. The CDR3 DNA follows: TGTGCCAGCAGCTTGAACGGCCCCGCGGGAACTGAAGCTTTCTTT. Protein: CASSLNGPAGTEAFF. Based on the CDR3 plus reference TRBV5-8 and TRBJ1-1, the full variable domain is EAGVTQSPTHLIKTRGQQATLRCSPISGHTSVYWYQQALGLGLQFLLWYDEGEERNRGNFPPRFSGRQFPNYSSELNVNALELEDSALYLCASSLNGPAGTEAFFGQGTRLTVV.

CDR3 nucleotide sequence: TGTGCCAGCAGCCAAGAAGTACAGGTCGGTGCTGAAGCTTTCTTT. Translation gives CASSQEVQVGAEAFF. The rearrangement joins TRBV3-1 (or the pseudogene TRBV3-2) to TRBJ1-1; D may be TRBD1 (5 bases). CDR1 is LGHDT, CDR2 YNNKEL, per germline (reference sequence). Trimming removed 0 bases at V and 6 bases at J, with 14 bases between. The CDR3 contains 15 residues.

This clone was seen more than once but under ten times. This CDR3 reads CATSDLQMRDRSFGNQPQHF. In DNA, the CDR3 is TGTGCCACCAGTGATTTGCAAATGAGGGACAGATCTTTCGGCAATCAGCCCCAGCATTTT. V gene TRBV24-1 combines with J gene TRBJ1-5; 7 bases fit TRBD1. The CDR3 has 20 amino acids. Germline V gene sequence: CDR1 KGHDR, CDR2 SFDVKD. V trimming: 0 bases; J trimming: 2 bases; junction bases outside the gene matches: 15.

The genes are TRBV2 and TRBJ2-7, with TRBD1 matching over 7 bases. Germline trimming cut 8 bases from V and 0 bases from J; bases unmatched to any gene: 4. Germline V gene data show CDR1 as SNHLY and CDR2 as FYNNEI. The CDR3 loop spans 13 amino acids. Here the CDR3 DNA reads TGTGCCAGCCGACAGGGAACCTCCTACGAGCAGTACTTC. As protein: CASRQGTSYEQYF.

V and J are TRBV10-3 and TRBJ2-1; D might be TRBD1 (5 bases). V gave up 9 bases and J gave up 7 bases, with 16 bases separating them. CDR1 and CDR2 (germline): ENHRY, SYGVKD. The CDR3 spans 13 residues. CDR3: CAIAARATNEQFF. The DNA for the CDR3 is TGTGCCATTGCCGCCAGGGCGACTAATGAGCAGTTCTTC.

V and J are TRBV7-9 and TRBJ1-4, with a tentative D call TRBD1 (6 bases). CDR1 SEHNR and CDR2 FQNEAQ come from the germline V gene (reference sequence). There are 13 residues in the CDR3. The V and J ends lost 5 bases and 10 bases respectively, with 14 bases between them. CDR3 sequence: CASSPRGFGKLFF. CDR3 nucleotides: TGTGCCAGCAGCCCGAGGGGGTTCGGAAAACTGTTTTTT.

This chain joins TRBV2 and TRBJ2-1; 11 nucleotides agree with TRBD2. Trimming removed 6 bases from V and 4 bases from J; junction bases left unmatched: 5. The CDR3 runs 15 residues. Germline CDR1 SNHLY, CDR2 FYNNEI. In DNA, the CDR3 is TGTGCCAGCAGACCGGGACTAGCGGCATACAATGAGCAGTTCTTC. It encodes CASRPGLAAYNEQFF.

V and J are TRBV15 and TRBJ2-1; D may be TRBD1 (7 bases). The CDR3 spans 15 residues. Germline V gene sequence: CDR1 LNHNV, CDR2 YYDKDF (reference sequence). V lost 1 base, J lost 5 bases, and 12 bases lay in between. The CDR3: CATSRVRGADNEQFF. The CDR3 DNA is TGTGCCACCAGCAGAGTCAGGGGGGCCGACAATGAGCAGTTCTTC.

The gene calls are TRBV5-5 and TRBJ1-1, with 12 bases that match TRBD1. Trimming at V came to 4 bases and at J to 7 bases, leaving 5 bases not matched to a gene. Germline values: CDR1 SGHKS, CDR2 YYEKEE (reference sequence). The CDR3 has 14 amino acids. CDR3 region: CASSTGTGGDEAFF. As DNA, the CDR3 is TGTGCCAGCAGCACCGGGACAGGGGGCGATGAAGCTTTCTTT.

The rearrangement uses TRBV9 and TRBJ2-7; 8 positions agree with TRBD2. V trimming: 2 bases; J trimming: 4 bases; junction bases outside the gene matches: 5. Germline V CDR1 and CDR2: SGDLS, YYNGEE. The CDR3 loop spans 14 amino acids. CDR3 in amino acids: CASSVGLGGYEQYF. As DNA, the CDR3 is TGTGCCAGCAGCGTGGGACTAGGGGGGTACGAGCAGTACTTC.

This clone was detected only once. The chain joins TRBV4-3 to TRBJ2-7, with a tentative D call TRBD2 (6 bases). The germline gives CDR1 LGHNA, CDR2 YSLEER. The CDR3 has 15 amino acids. V lost 1 base, J lost 2 bases, and 12 bases lay in between. For the CDR3, the DNA is TGCGCCAGCAGCCAAGCCTGGGGGGATACCTACGAGCAGTACTTC. This codes for CASSQAWGDTYEQYF.

The sample holds one count of this clone. The chain employs TRBV11-2 and TRBJ1-3; D is undetermined. CDR1 is SGHAT, CDR2 FQNNGV, per germline. V lost 4 bases and J 4 bases, leaving 14 bases between the germline ends. The CDR3 covers 15 residues. The CDR3 coding sequence is TGTGCCAGCAGCTGGGGAGGGTCGGCCGGAAACACCATATATTTT. Translation: CASSWGGSAGNTIYF.

A few counts support this clone. The rearrangement links TRBV7-9 to TRBJ1-6; D unclear. There are 14 residues in the CDR3. V was pared by 2 bases and J by 5 bases, with 7 bases between. Germline V CDR1 and CDR2: SEHNR, FQNEAQ (reference sequence). This CDR3 reads CASSLIQDNSPLHF. The CDR3 DNA reads TGTGCCAGCAGCTTAATCCAGGATAATTCACCCCTCCACTTT. Full variable domain (rest looked up from reference TRBV7-9 and TRBJ1-6): DTGVSQNPRHKITKRGQNVTFRCDPISEHNRLYWYRQTLGQGPEFLTYFQNEAQLEKSRLLSDRFSAERPKGSFSTLEIQRTEQGDSAMYLCASSLIQDNSPLHFGNGTRLTVT.

This sequence joins TRBV29-1 and TRBJ2-1, with TRBD2 matching 13 bases. The CDR3 covers 17 residues. J lost 7 bases, V lost 4 bases, and 13 bases had no gene match. The germline V gene encodes CDR1 SQVTM and CDR2 ANQGSEA. The CDR3 is CSVVGSLAGGRGNEQFF. The CDR3 DNA reads as TGCAGCGTTGTTGGGTCACTAGCGGGAGGGCGTGGGAATGAGCAGTTCTTC.

Details on this clone: A read error may explain this, as a much larger clone is one base away. The rearrangement uses TRBV19 and TRBJ2-4; TRBD2 matches 9 bases. Trimming cost V 6 bases and J 0 bases; bases outside gene matches: 3. This CDR3 spans 15 amino acids. CDR1 and CDR2 from the germline V gene are LNHDA and SQIVND (reference sequence). CDR3 nucleotide sequence: TGTGCCAGTAGCTTACTAGCGGGAGCCAAAAACATTCAGTACTTC. Its translation is CASSLLAGAKNIQYF.

The chain uses TRBV11-2 and TRBJ2-3; a possible D gene is TRBD2 (6 bases). V lost 2 bases and J 2 bases, leaving 20 bases between the germline ends. The germline gives CDR1 SGHAT, CDR2 FQNNGV. The CDR3 loop spans 18 amino acids. DNA of the CDR3: TGTGCCAGCAGCTTATTTCCCCGTCCGGGACTGTACACAGATACGCAGTATTTT. This codes for CASSLFPRPGLYTDTQYF.

This clone was observed a single time. The chain uses TRBV28 and TRBJ2-7; 9 nucleotides match TRBD1. The germline gives CDR1 MDHEN, CDR2 SYDVKM. V was pared by 7 bases and J by 4 bases, with 11 bases of the junction left unmatched. The CDR3 length is 15 residues. CDR3: CASTRRGTGNYEQYF. The CDR3, as DNA: TGTGCCAGCACCCGGAGAGGGACAGGGAATTACGAGCAGTACTTC.

This chain links TRBV4-3 with TRBJ2-2; TRBD2 matches 7 bases. The CDR3 runs to 18 residues. The germline gives CDR1 LGHNA, CDR2 YSLEER. J lost 6 bases, V lost 2 bases, and 15 bases had no gene match. The CDR3 protein is CASSQPPSGSFPAGELFF. In DNA form, the CDR3 reads TGCGCCAGCAGCCAACCGCCTAGCGGATCCTTCCCGGCCGGGGAGCTGTTTTTT.

The rearrangement joins TRBV6-6 to TRBJ2-3; maybe TRBD2 (6 bases). The CDR3 covers 16 residues. V shed 7 bases and J shed 1 base, with 18 bases lying between them. In germline, CDR1 is MNHNY, CDR2 SVGAGI (reference sequence). For the CDR3, the DNA is TGTGCCAGCATTGGCCGGAGGGAGAGAGGCACAGATACGCAGTATTTT. Protein product: CASIGRRERGTDTQYF.

The CDR3 DNA sequence: TGTGCCAGCAGCTCGGCGGAGAGGGCCTGTTTGGATGAGCAGTACTTC. Translating it yields CASSSAERACLDEQYF. The chain has TRBV21-1 and TRBJ2-7; the DNA was not used to check the table's D call, TRBD2. TRBV21-1 is a pseudogene. The CDR3 spans 16 residues.

This clone appeared once. Here the CDR3 DNA reads TGTGCCAGCAGCGTAGGACTAGCAGGTGCCGGGGAGCTGTTTTTT. Translated, it gives CASSVGLAGAGELFF. The chain joins TRBV9 to TRBJ2-2, with TRBD2 identical over 7 bases. Germline V gene sequence: CDR1 SGDLS, CDR2 YYNGEE. The CDR3 covers 15 residues. Trimming removed 0 bases from V and 6 bases from J; junction bases left unmatched: 5.

This clone was found once. CDR3 sequence reads: CASSLRDRPNQPQHF. The CDR3 coding sequence is TGTGCCAGCAGTTTAAGGGACAGGCCCAATCAGCCCCAGCATTTT. The V gene is TRBV28, the J gene TRBJ1-5; TRBD1 agrees at 8 bases. J was trimmed by 3 bases and V by 2 bases; bases with no gene match: 3. This CDR3 has 15 residues. Germline V gene sequence: CDR1 MDHEN, CDR2 SYDVKM.

CDR3 protein: CASSPVNSNQPQHF. DNA of the CDR3: TGTGCCAGCAGCCCTGTTAATAGCAATCAGCCCCAGCATTTT. V gene TRBV11-2 combines with J gene TRBJ1-5; D is unclear. Germline CDR1 and CDR2: SGHAT and FQNNGV. This CDR3 contains 14 residues. The germline V and J ends were trimmed by 5 bases and 0 bases, with 8 bases remaining between them.

The rearrangement links TRBV28 to TRBJ2-1; the match to TRBD2 covers 11 bases. The CDR3 loop spans 15 amino acids. V trimming: 4 bases; J trimming: 8 bases; junction bases outside the gene matches: 7. Germline V gives CDR1 MDHEN, CDR2 SYDVKM. The CDR3 DNA reads TGTGCCAGCAGTTCTGTAACTAGCGGGAGTTATGAGCAGTTCTTC. This codes for CASSSVTSGSYEQFF.